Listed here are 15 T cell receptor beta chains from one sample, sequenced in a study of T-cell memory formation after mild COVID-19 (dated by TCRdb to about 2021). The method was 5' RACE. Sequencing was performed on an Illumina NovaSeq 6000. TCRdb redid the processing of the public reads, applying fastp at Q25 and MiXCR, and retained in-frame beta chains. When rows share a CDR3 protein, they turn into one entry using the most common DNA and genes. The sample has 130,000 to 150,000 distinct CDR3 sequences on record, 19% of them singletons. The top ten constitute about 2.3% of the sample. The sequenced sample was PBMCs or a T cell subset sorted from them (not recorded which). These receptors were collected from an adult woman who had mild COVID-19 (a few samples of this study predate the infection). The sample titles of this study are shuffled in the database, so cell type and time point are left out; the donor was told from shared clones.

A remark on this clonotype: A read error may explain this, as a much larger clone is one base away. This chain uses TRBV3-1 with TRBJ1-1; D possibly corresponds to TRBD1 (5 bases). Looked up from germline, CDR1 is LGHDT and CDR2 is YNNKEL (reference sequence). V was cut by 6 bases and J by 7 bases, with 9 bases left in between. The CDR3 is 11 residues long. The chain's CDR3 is CASRGGNEAFF. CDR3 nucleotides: TGTGCCAGCAGGGGGGGGAATGAAGCTTTCTTT. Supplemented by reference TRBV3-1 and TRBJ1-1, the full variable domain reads DTAVSQTPKYLVTQMGNDKSIKCEQNLGHDTMYWYKQDSKKFLKIMFSYNNKELIINETVPNRFSPKSPDKAHLNLHINSLELGDSAVYFCASRGGNEAFFGQGTRLTVV.

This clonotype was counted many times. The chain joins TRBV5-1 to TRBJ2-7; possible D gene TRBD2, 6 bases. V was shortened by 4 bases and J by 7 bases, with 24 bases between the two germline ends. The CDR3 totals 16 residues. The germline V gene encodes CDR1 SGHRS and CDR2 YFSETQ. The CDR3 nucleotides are TGCGCCAGCAGCCGGACTACCCCTAGGCCTACGGATGAGCAGTACTTC. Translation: CASSRTTPRPTDEQYF.

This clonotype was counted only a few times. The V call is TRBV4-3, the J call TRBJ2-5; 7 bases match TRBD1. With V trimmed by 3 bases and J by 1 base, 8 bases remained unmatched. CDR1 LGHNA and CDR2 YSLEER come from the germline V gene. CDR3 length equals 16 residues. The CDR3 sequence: CASSQRQGDGQETQYF. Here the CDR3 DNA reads TGCGCCAGCAGCCAGCGACAGGGAGACGGCCAAGAGACCCAGTACTTC.

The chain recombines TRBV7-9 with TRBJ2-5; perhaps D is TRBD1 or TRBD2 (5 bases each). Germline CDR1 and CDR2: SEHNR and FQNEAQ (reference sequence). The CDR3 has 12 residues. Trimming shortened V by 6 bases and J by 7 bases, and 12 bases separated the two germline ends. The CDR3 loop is CASSQTRGTQYF. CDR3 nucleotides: TGTGCCAGCAGTCAAACGAGGGGGACCCAGTACTTC.

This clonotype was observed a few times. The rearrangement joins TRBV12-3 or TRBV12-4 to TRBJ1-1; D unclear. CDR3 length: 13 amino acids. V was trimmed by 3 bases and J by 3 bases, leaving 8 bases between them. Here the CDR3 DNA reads TGTGCCAGCAGTTTGTACGGTGACACTGAAGCTTTCTTT. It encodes CASSLYGDTEAFF.

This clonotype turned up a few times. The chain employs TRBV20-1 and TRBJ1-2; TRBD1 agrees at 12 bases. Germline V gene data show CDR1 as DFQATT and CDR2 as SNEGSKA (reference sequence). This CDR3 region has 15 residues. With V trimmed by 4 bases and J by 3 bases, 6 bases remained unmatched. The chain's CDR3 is CSAKQGTGGYYGYTF. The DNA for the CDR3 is TGCAGTGCTAAACAAGGGACAGGGGGCTACTATGGCTACACCTTC.

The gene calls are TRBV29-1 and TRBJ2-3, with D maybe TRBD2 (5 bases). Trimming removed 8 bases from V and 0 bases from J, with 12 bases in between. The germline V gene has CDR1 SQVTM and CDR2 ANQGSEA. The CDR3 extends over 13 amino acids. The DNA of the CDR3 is TGCAGCATGAACAGACTAAGCACAGATACGCAGTATTTT. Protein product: CSMNRLSTDTQYF.

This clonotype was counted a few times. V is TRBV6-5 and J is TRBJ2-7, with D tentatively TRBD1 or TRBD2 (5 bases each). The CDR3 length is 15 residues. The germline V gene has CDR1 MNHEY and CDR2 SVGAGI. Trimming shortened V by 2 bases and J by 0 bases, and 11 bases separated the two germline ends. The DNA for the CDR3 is TGTGCCAGCAGTTACGGGACCCAGAGCTCCTACGAGCAGTACTTC. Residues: CASSYGTQSSYEQYF.

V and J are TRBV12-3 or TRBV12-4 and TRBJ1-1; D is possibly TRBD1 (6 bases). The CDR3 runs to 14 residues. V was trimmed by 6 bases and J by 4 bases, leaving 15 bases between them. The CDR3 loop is CASSPQGVITEAFF. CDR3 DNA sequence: TGTGCCAGCAGCCCACAGGGAGTCATCACTGAAGCTTTCTTT.

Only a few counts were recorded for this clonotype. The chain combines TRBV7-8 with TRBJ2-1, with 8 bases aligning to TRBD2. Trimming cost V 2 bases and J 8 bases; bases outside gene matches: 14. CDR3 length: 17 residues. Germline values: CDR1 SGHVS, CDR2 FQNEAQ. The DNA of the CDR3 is TGTGCCAGCAGCTTACGCCGATCGGCGGGAGGAGGGGATGAGCAGTTCTTC. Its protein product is CASSLRRSAGGGDEQFF.

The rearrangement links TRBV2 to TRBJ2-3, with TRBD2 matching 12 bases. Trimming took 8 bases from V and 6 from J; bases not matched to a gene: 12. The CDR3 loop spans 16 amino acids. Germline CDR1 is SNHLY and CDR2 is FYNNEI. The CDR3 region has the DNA TGTGCCAGCCGAAGAAGACTAGCGGGAGTTAGTGATACGCAGTATTTT. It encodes CASRRRLAGVSDTQYF.

The CDR3 bases are TGTGCCACCGGCCAGGACACCGGGGAGCTGTTTTTT. It encodes CATGQDTGELFF. J is TRBJ2-2 and V is TRBV15; D gene ambiguous. The CDR3 extends over 12 amino acids. The germline V and J ends were trimmed by 8 bases and 3 bases, with 7 bases remaining between them. CDR1 LNHNV and CDR2 YYDKDF come from the germline V gene (reference sequence). The full variable domain, in which reference TRBV15 and TRBJ2-2 provide the parts outside the CDR3, is DAMVIQNPRYQVTQFGKPVTLSCSQTLNHNVMYWYQQKSSQAPKLLFHYYDKDFNNEADTPDNFQSRRPNTSFCFLDIRSPGLGDTAMYLCATGQDTGELFFGEGSRLTVL.

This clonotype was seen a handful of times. The CDR3: CASSLEGLRGGEQFF. The CDR3 DNA reads as TGTGCCAGCAGCCTGGAGGGACTCCGCGGCGGTGAGCAGTTCTTC. V gene TRBV7-2 combines with J gene TRBJ2-1, with D possibly matching TRBD2 (6 bases). V was trimmed by 5 bases and J by 9 bases, leaving 20 bases between them. Looked up from germline, CDR1 is SGHTA and CDR2 is FQGNSA. This CDR3 has 15 amino acids.

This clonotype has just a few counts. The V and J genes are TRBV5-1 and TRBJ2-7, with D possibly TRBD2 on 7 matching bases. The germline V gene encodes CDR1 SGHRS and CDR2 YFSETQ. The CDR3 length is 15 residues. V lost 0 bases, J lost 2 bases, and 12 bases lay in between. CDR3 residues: CASSLGGGETYEQYF. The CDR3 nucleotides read TGCGCCAGCAGCTTGGGCGGGGGCGAGACCTACGAGCAGTACTTC.

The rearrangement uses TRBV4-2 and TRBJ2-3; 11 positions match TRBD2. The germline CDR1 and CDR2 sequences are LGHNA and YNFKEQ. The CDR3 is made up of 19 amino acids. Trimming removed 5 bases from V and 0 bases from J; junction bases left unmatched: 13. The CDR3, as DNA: TGTGCCAGCAGCGTCCGCCCCGCCGGGACTAGCGGCAGCACAGATACGCAGTATTTT. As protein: CASSVRPAGTSGSTDTQYF.